This T cell receptor (beta chain) came from a study of radiotherapy plus CTLA-4 blockade in lung cancer. Overall study findings and caveats: Together with interferon-beta, which increased in serum after radiation, early dynamic changes in blood T cell clones were reportedly the best predictors of response. TCR clones originating in tumors grew in number in blood after radiotherapy plus ipilimumab.

V was shortened by 5 bases and J by 5 bases, with 14 bases between the two germline ends. Germline CDR1 reads SGHNT; CDR2 reads YYREEE (reference sequence). This CDR3 has 14 residues. Only in-frame clones appear in the TCRdb table, and some are missing; sequencing was by immunoSEQ multiplex PCR. Seen here are 89,000 or so clones, 82% observed once, and the top ten hold nearly 3.5%. Notes on this clone: Its antigen is currently unknown.

The V and J genes are TRBV5-4 and TRBJ2-1; D might be TRBD1 (5 bases). The sample in question was peripheral blood, obtained from a patient treated with radiotherapy plus ipilimumab. The source is a human donor with non-small cell lung cancer who had a partial response to radiotherapy plus ipilimumab. CDR3 in DNA: TGTGCCAGCAGACAGGAGCTTCTCCACAATGAGCAGTTCTTC. Amino acid sequence: CASRQELLHNEQFF.